This T cell receptor (beta chain) was recorded in a study of T cell responses to AZD1222 COVID-19 vaccine. Pooling was applied to second doses at about 4 or about 12 weeks. On this clone itself: Its antigen is undetermined.

Findings and limits, study-wide: Donors were chiefly white British, with a greater number of females, and clonal diversity was perhaps underestimated. Spike as a whole was targeted by vaccine-associated CD4 TCRs, dominant at 160-218 and 743-854. Sampling that yielded the repertoires occurred only after the peak T cell response.

Assay used: immunoSEQ multiplex PCR; TCRdb lists only in-frame clones, some missing. The data hold about 56,000 clones, with approximately 86% observed a single time. This TCR was recovered from an adult who received the AZD1222 COVID-19 vaccine. The starting material was peripheral blood, obtained 28 days after the second AZD1222 dose.

CDR3 nucleotides: TGTGCCAGCATAAGACAGGGGGCTCACAATCAGCCCCAGCATTTT. It encodes CASIRQGAHNQPQHF. V gene TRBV28 combines with J gene TRBJ1-5; 10 bases align to TRBD1. After removal of 7 bases from V and 3 bases from J, the junction contained 6 bases not matched to a gene. The germline V gene encodes CDR1 MDHEN and CDR2 SYDVKM. CDR3 size: 15 residues.